The TCR beta chain under discussion was sequenced for a study of shared clonotypes between healthy human individuals. This clone was recorded once. Its antigen is as yet unknown. The naive CD8 fraction comprised CD45RO-negative cells positively selected for CCR7 and excluded terminally differentiated effector memory CD45RA+ cells. There were only Caucasian adults among the donors, and all lived in Nashville, Tennessee. V was trimmed by 7 bases and J by 6 bases, leaving 16 bases between them. CDR1 WNHNN and CDR2 SYGVQD come from the germline V gene (reference sequence). The CDR3 contains 14 residues. Study-wide results and caveats: The researchers took only blood, and tissue repertoires probably look different. The small donor group covered limited genetic and exposure diversity. Among the subsets, naive ones generally showed larger estimated richness than memory ones.

Method: immunoSEQ multiplex PCR; TCRdb's copy keeps in-frame clones and lacks some. The sample holds some 2 million clones, about 95% seen once. The clonotype originates from a young man in good health. Sequencing used naive CD8+ T cells sorted from blood. V and J are TRBV10-1 and TRBJ2-1; D may be TRBD2 (6 bases). Written as DNA, the CDR3 is TGCGCCAGCACCTGGAGGGAGACAGCCAATGAGCAGTTCTTC. Its translation: CASTWRETANEQFF.